The 29 T cell receptor beta chains in this list originate from one sample, sequenced in a study of blood T cell repertoires in COVID-19. Generated by immunoSEQ multiplex PCR, the TCRdb table keeps only in-frame clones and is missing some. In the table there are approximately 280,000 clones, about four fifths of which are singletons. The sample comprised PBMCs or T cells enriched from blood (not recorded which). The source is a middle-aged man who had been exposed to COVID-19.

The chain links TRBV9 to TRBJ2-1, with 9 bases matching TRBD1. The V segment lost 0 bases and the J segment 2 bases; nucleotides outside the gene matches: 0. Germline CDR1 and CDR2: SGDLS and YYNGEE. The length of the CDR3 is 15 residues. This chain's CDR3 is CASSVGQGAYNEQFF. CDR3 DNA sequence: TGTGCCAGCAGCGTAGGACAGGGGGCCTACAATGAGCAGTTCTTC.

The chain joins TRBV2 to TRBJ1-2, with 9 bases lining up with TRBD1. Trimming removed 5 bases from V and 2 bases from J; junction bases left unmatched: 6. Germline lookup yields CDR1 SNHLY and CDR2 FYNNEI. This CDR3 spans 15 amino acids. CDR3 sequence: CASSTDRGKNYGYTF. For the CDR3, the DNA is TGTGCCAGCAGTACCGACAGGGGGAAAAACTATGGCTACACCTTC.

This clone was counted ten times or more. Here the CDR3 reads CASSPAPLGGENEQFF. The CDR3 DNA reads TGTGCCAGCAGCCCCGCACCCCTGGGGGGGGAAAATGAGCAGTTCTTC. The chain joins TRBV11-2 to TRBJ2-1; 7 bases fit TRBD2. The V and J ends lost 5 bases and 7 bases, in that order; junction bases with no gene match: 14. This CDR3 region has 16 residues. Germline V gene lookup returns CDR1 SGHAT and CDR2 FQNNGV.

The chain couples TRBV6-5 to TRBJ2-7; D unresolved. Germline loops: CDR1 MNHEY, CDR2 SVGAGI. Between the trimmed V and J ends, which lost 8 bases and 9 bases, there was a span of 20 bases. The CDR3 contains 13 residues. The CDR3 spells CASSTETARGQYF. The CDR3 bases are TGTGCCAGCTCCACGGAGACGGCAAGAGGGCAGTACTTC.

The gene calls are TRBV30 and TRBJ1-1, with 10 bases fitting TRBD1. Germline assignment: CDR1 GTSNPN and CDR2 SVGIG (reference sequence). With V trimmed by 3 bases and J by 8 bases, 12 bases remained unmatched. This CDR3 is built from 15 residues. CDR3 in amino acids: CAWRPVGQGRQEAFF. In DNA, the CDR3 is TGTGCCTGGAGACCCGTGGGACAGGGGCGACAGGAAGCTTTCTTT. Supplemented by reference TRBV30 and TRBJ1-1, the full variable domain reads SQTIHQWPATLVQPVGSPLSLECTVEGTSNPNLYWYRQAAGRGLQLLFYSVGIGQISSEVPQNLSASRPQDRQFILSSKKLLLSDSGFYLCAWRPVGQGRQEAFFGQGTRLTVV.

This chain connects TRBV7-3 to TRBJ2-1; weak D call: TRBD1 (5 bases). The CDR3 is 15 amino acids. Germline-derived CDR1 and CDR2 are SGHTA and FQGTGA. V lost 5 bases and J 0 bases, leaving 11 bases between the germline ends. CDR3 coding DNA: TGTGCCAGCAGCCCCCTCCAGGGCTCCTACAATGAGCAGTTCTTC. Translated: CASSPLQGSYNEQFF.

This chain links TRBV5-4 with TRBJ2-7, with 11 bases lining up with TRBD2. The V gene's germline CDR1 is SGHNT and CDR2 YYREEE (reference sequence). The CDR3 is 16 residues long. Trimming removed 4 bases from V and 2 bases from J; junction bases left unmatched: 8. The CDR3 DNA follows: TGTGCCAGCAGCCTCGTAGCGGGAGGGAGGCCCTACGAGCAGTACTTC. Translated: CASSLVAGGRPYEQYF.

This rearrangement joins TRBV7-2 to TRBJ2-5; 7 bases map to TRBD1. The ends lost 3 bases at V and 4 bases at J; junction bases unmatched: 2. The CDR3 length is 13 residues. Germline CDR1 is SGHTA and CDR2 is FQGNSA. The CDR3 DNA reads as TGTGCCAGCAGCTTGGGACAGATAGAGACCCAGTACTTC. It is translated as CASSLGQIETQYF.

The chain is built from TRBV14 and TRBJ2-3; possible D gene TRBD1, 6 bases. The CDR3 covers 17 residues. V was cut by 3 bases and J by 3 bases, with 19 bases left in between. Per the germline V gene, CDR1 is SGHDN and CDR2 is FVKESK. CDR3 region: CASSQVEGVVPTDTQYF. CDR3 in DNA: TGTGCCAGCAGCCAGGTCGAGGGGGTCGTCCCGACAGATACGCAGTATTTT.

V usage is TRBV7-8 and J usage is TRBJ2-1, with 7 bases matching TRBD2. The CDR3 extends over 14 amino acids. The trim removed 4 bases at V and 10 bases at J, leaving 10 bases unmatched. Germline loops: CDR1 SGHVS, CDR2 FQNEAQ. For the CDR3, the DNA is TGTGCCAGCAGCTCCCGGCGGGGGAGAGGAGAGCAGTTCTTC. Amino acid sequence: CASSSRRGRGEQFF. Variable domain in full (rest from reference TRBV7-8 and TRBJ2-1): GAGVSQSPRYKVAKRGQDVALRCDPISGHVSLFWYQQALGQGPEFLTYFQNEAQLDKSGLPSDRFFAERPEGSVSTLKIQRTQQEDSAVYLCASSSRRGRGEQFFGPGTRLTVL.

The V call is TRBV5-8, the J call TRBJ2-7; TRBD1 matches 8 bases. CDR3 length equals 16 residues. Germline V CDR1 and CDR2: SGHTS, YDEGEE. J gave up 3 bases and V 1 base, and 9 bases lay outside the gene matches. CDR3 DNA: TGTGCCAGCAGCTTGTGGGGCAGGGGGCGAGACTACGAGCAGTACTTC. Translation gives CASSLWGRGRDYEQYF.

The CDR3 here is CASSSRGLTYEQYF. For the CDR3, the DNA is TGTGCCAGCAGTTCAAGGGGACTAACCTACGAGCAGTACTTC. The V gene is TRBV6-5, the J gene TRBJ2-7; 7 nucleotides match TRBD2. The germline V gene encodes CDR1 MNHEY and CDR2 SVGAGI. V trimming: 4 bases; J trimming: 2 bases; junction bases outside the gene matches: 5. The CDR3 totals 14 residues.

The CDR3 sequence: CASSQGGTGLNEKLFF. Here the CDR3 DNA reads TGTGCCAGCAGCCAAGGGGGGACAGGGCTCAATGAAAAACTGTTTTTT. V and J are TRBV9 and TRBJ1-4, with 9 bases that match TRBD1. V lost 4 bases and J lost 5; bases outside the gene matches: 9. The length of the CDR3 is 16 residues. CDR1 SGDLS and CDR2 YYNGEE come from the germline V gene.

The rearrangement joins TRBV2 to TRBJ1-1; D perhaps matches TRBD1 (6 bases). Germline assignment: CDR1 SNHLY and CDR2 FYNNEI. With 5 bases removed from V and 1 base from J, the gap between germline ends came to 11 bases. The CDR3 length is 14 residues. CDR3 residues: CASSIRTANTEAFF. CDR3 nucleotides: TGTGCCAGCAGTATACGGACAGCGAACACTGAAGCTTTCTTT.

The chain combines TRBV19 with TRBJ2-3; 12 bases agree with TRBD2. The V and J ends lost 6 bases and 0 bases, in that order; junction bases with no gene match: 1. The CDR3 has 15 amino acids. From germline, CDR1 is LNHDA and CDR2 SQIVND (reference sequence). CDR3 bases: TGTGCCAGTAGCCTAGCGGGAGGGAGCACAGATACGCAGTATTTT. Its protein is CASSLAGGSTDTQYF.

This clone was recorded a few times. This chain links TRBV18 with TRBJ1-2; a weak D match, TRBD1 (6 bases). Germline CDR1 reads KGHSH; CDR2 reads LQKENI. V lost 0 bases to trimming and J lost 9 bases, with 14 bases between them. This CDR3 region has 14 residues. The CDR3 region is CASSPPGQRSSYTF. The CDR3 DNA reads TGTGCCAGCTCACCACCGGGACAAAGGTCAAGCTACACCTTC.

This chain connects TRBV5-4 to TRBJ2-3, with TRBD2 matching over 10 bases. V dropped 0 bases and J dropped 4; count of bases not matched to a gene: 8. This CDR3 has 17 residues. Germline V gives CDR1 SGHNT, CDR2 YYREEE (reference sequence). The CDR3 DNA sequence: TGTGCCAGCAGCTTGGGTCCAGCGGGAGGGCCATCAGATACGCAGTATTTT. Translating gives CASSLGPAGGPSDTQYF.

The chain employs TRBV9 and TRBJ2-2; D gene unclear. The CDR3 extends over 16 amino acids. Germline assignment: CDR1 SGDLS and CDR2 YYNGEE. Trimming left V 0 bases short and J 0 bases short, with 9 bases between. In DNA, the CDR3 is TGTGCCAGCAGCGTAGCAGTATTTGCGAACACCGGGGAGCTGTTTTTT. Translated, it gives CASSVAVFANTGELFF.

This chain uses TRBV28 with TRBJ1-2; possibly TRBD1 for D (5 bases). The V end lost 5 bases, the J end lost 6 bases, and 22 bases lay between the germline ends. The CDR3 is 16 residues long. Germline loops: CDR1 MDHEN, CDR2 SYDVKM. CDR3 nucleotide sequence: TGTGCCAGCAGTACGCCCGCTCAGGGTGCCCTTGATGGCTACACCTTC. It yields the protein CASSTPAQGALDGYTF.

This clone has just a few counts. The rearrangement joins TRBV29-1 to TRBJ1-1; 7 bases agree with TRBD1. Germline V lookup: CDR1 SQVTM, CDR2 ANQGSEA. Unmatched junction bases numbered 9, after V lost 7 bases and J lost 4 bases. The CDR3 is made up of 13 amino acids. CDR3 nucleotides: TGCAGCGGACAGGGACGCTGGGGCACTGAAGCTTTCTTT. As protein: CSGQGRWGTEAFF.

The rearrangement links TRBV20-1 to TRBJ2-1; D gene unclear. The CDR3 totals 11 residues. The V gene lost 2 bases and the J gene lost 9 bases, with 8 bases spanning the gap. Germline V CDR1 and CDR2: DFQATT, SNEGSKA (reference sequence). The CDR3 loop is CSARSVCEQFF. CDR3 nucleotides: TGCAGTGCTAGATCTGTGTGTGAGCAGTTCTTC.

V usage is TRBV7-6 and J usage is TRBJ1-2; D is unresolved. Per germline, CDR1 SGHVS and CDR2 FNYEAQ. This CDR3 region has 15 residues. The V end lost 3 bases, the J end lost 8 bases, and 19 bases lay between the germline ends. CDR3 sequence (DNA): TGTGCCAGCAGCTTGGTTGCGGGCAAGCTTACCGGCTACACCTTC. This codes for CASSLVAGKLTGYTF.

This chain joins TRBV13 and TRBJ1-2; 9 bases match TRBD1. Germline CDR1 reads PRHDT; CDR2 reads FYEKMQ (reference sequence). With 4 bases clipped from V and 2 bases from J, the junction kept 8 bases outside the gene matches. CDR3 size: 16 residues. The DNA of the CDR3 is TGTGCCAGCAGCTCGGGGACAGGGATCTTAAACTATGGCTACACCTTC. Translating gives CASSSGTGILNYGYTF.

V gene TRBV18 combines with J gene TRBJ2-1, with 7 bases aligning to TRBD2. There are 17 residues in the CDR3. Germline lookup yields CDR1 KGHSH and CDR2 LQKENI. With 4 bases clipped from V and 3 bases from J, the junction kept 12 bases outside the gene matches. Here the CDR3 DNA reads TGTGCCAGCTCACTACCGCCCGCGGGAGATGGCTACAATGAGCAGTTCTTC. It is translated as CASSLPPAGDGYNEQFF.

This clone was seen a single time. The J gene is TRBJ2-2, the V gene TRBV24-1, with TRBD2 identical over 7 bases. This CDR3 region has 18 residues. Germline-derived CDR1 and CDR2 are KGHDR and SFDVKD. After removal of 0 bases from V and 4 bases from J, the junction contained 10 bases not matched to a gene. CDR3 amino acids: CATSDLQSGIRGTGELFF. The DNA of the CDR3 is TGTGCCACCAGTGATTTGCAAAGCGGGATTCGTGGCACCGGGGAGCTGTTTTTT.

This clone has a count of ten or more. The V gene is TRBV4-1, the J gene TRBJ2-7, with D possibly being TRBD1 (5 bases). The CDR3 is 14 residues long. The germline gives CDR1 MGHRA, CDR2 YSYEKL. Trimming removed 0 bases at V and 0 bases at J, with 6 bases between. The CDR3 protein is CASSQEGLSYEQYF. CDR3 bases: TGCGCCAGCAGCCAAGAGGGGCTCTCCTACGAGCAGTACTTC.

The chain joins TRBV6-5 to TRBJ2-7, with TRBD2 identical over 8 bases. Germline V gene sequence: CDR1 MNHEY, CDR2 SVGAGI. The CDR3 is 15 residues long. The V and J ends lost 7 bases and 0 bases, in that order; junction bases with no gene match: 8. CDR3 DNA: TGTGCCAGCACCGACCGGACTAGCAGCTCCTACGAGCAGTACTTC. Translating gives CASTDRTSSSYEQYF.

The chain employs TRBV28 and TRBJ2-7; D unclear. Trimming removed 5 bases at V and 0 bases at J, with 5 bases between. In germline, CDR1 is MDHEN, CDR2 SYDVKM. The CDR3 spans 12 residues. DNA for the CDR3: TGTGCCAGCAGTCTCGTCTCCTACGAGCAGTACTTC. Protein product: CASSLVSYEQYF.

The chain employs TRBV6-1 and TRBJ1-2; D is uncertain. The CDR3 length is 14 residues. The V gene's germline CDR1 is MNHNS and CDR2 SASEGT. Trimming removed 3 bases at V and 8 bases at J, with 16 bases between. The CDR3 protein is CASSERRWESGYTF. The CDR3 DNA reads as TGTGCCAGCAGTGAGAGGCGGTGGGAGTCGGGCTACACCTTC.